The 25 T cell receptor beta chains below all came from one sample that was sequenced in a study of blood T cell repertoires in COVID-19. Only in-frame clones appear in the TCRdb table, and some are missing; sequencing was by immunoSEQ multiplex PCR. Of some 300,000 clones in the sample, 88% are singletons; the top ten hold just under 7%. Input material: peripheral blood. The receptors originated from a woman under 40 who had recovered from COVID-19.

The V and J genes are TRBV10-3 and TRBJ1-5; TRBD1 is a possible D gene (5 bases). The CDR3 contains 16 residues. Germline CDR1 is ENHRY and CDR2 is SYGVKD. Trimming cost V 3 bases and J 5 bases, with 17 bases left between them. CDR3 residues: CAISDTWGGSDQPQHF. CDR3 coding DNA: TGTGCCATCAGTGACACCTGGGGGGGGAGCGATCAGCCCCAGCATTTT.

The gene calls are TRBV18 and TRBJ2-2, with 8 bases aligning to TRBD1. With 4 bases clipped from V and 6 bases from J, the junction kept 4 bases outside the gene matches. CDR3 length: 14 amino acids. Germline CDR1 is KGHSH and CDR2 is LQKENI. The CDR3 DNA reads TGTGCCAGCTCACGAGGGACAGGTGCCGGGGAGCTGTTTTTT. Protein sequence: CASSRGTGAGELFF. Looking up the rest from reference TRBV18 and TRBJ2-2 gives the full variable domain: NAGVMQNPRHLVRRRGQEARLRCSPMKGHSHVYWYRQLPEEGLKFMVYLQKENIIDESGMPKERFSAEFPKEGPSILRIQQVVRGDSAAYFCASSRGTGAGELFFGEGSRLTVL.

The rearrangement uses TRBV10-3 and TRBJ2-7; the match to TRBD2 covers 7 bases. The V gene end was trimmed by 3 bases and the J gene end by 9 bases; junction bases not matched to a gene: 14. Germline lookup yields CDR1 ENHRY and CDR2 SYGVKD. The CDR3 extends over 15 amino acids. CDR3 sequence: CAISEVLAALSGQYF. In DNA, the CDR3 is TGTGCCATCAGTGAAGTGCTAGCGGCTTTAAGCGGGCAGTACTTC.

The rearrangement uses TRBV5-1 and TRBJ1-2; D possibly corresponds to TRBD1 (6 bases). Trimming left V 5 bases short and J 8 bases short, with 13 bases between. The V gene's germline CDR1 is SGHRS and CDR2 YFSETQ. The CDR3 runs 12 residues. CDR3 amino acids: CASSAGAGGYTF. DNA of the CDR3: TGCGCCAGCAGTGCAGGGGCGGGCGGCTACACCTTC. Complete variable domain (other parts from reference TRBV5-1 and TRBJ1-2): KAGVTQTPRYLIKTRGQQVTLSCSPISGHRSVSWYQQTPGQGLQFLFEYFSETQRNKGNFPGRFSGRQFSNSRSEMNVSTLELGDSALYLCASSAGAGGYTFGSGTRLTVV.

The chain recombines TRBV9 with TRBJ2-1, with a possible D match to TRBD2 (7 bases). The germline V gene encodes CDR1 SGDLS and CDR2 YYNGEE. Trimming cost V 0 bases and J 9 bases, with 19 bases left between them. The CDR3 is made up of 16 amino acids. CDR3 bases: TGTGCCAGCAGCGTAGAGGCGGGGGCCATTACGGGTGAGCAGTTCTTC. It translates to CASSVEAGAITGEQFF.

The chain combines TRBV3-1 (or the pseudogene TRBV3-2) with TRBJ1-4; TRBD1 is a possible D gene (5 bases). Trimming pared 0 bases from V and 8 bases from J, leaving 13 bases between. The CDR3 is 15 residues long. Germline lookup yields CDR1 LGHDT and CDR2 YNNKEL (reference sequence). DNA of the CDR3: TGTGCCAGCAGCCAAGATCCGGGGGGTAGGGAAAAACTGTTTTTT. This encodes CASSQDPGGREKLFF.

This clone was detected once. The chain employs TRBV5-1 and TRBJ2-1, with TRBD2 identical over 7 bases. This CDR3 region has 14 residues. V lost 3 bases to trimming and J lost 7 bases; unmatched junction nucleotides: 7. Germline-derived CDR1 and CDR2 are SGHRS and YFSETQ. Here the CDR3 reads CASSSSGLMNEQFF. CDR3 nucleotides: TGCGCCAGCAGCTCCTCGGGACTAATGAATGAGCAGTTCTTC.

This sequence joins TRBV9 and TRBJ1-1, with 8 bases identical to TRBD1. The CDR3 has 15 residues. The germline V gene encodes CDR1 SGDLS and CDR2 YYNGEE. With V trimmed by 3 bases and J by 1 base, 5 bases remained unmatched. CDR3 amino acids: CASSASGTGNTEAFF. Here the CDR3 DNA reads TGTGCCAGCAGCGCGTCCGGGACAGGGAACACTGAAGCTTTCTTT.

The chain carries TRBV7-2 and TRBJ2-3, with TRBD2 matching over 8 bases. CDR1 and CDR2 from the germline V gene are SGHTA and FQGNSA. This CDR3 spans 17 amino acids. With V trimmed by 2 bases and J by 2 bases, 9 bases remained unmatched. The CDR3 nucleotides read TGTGCCAGCAGCTTATCATTAGCGGGGACATTCACAGATACGCAGTATTTT. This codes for CASSLSLAGTFTDTQYF.

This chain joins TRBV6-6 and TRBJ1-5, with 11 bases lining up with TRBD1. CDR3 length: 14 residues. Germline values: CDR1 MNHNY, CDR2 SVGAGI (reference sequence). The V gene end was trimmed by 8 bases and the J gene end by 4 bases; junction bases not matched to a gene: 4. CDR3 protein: CASGTGGRNQPQHF. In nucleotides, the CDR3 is TGTGCCAGCGGGACAGGGGGACGGAATCAGCCCCAGCATTTT.

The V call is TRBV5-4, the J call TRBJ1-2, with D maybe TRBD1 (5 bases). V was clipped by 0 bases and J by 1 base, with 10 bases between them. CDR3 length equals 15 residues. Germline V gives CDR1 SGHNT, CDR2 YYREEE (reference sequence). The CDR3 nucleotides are TGTGCCAGCAGCTTGGTAGCAGGGTTTAACTATGGCTACACCTTC. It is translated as CASSLVAGFNYGYTF.

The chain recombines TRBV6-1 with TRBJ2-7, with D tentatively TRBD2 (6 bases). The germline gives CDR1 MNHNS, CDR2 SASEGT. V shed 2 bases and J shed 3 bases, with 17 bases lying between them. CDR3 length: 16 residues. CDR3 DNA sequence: TGTGCCAGCAGTGAAACCCCTGGGAAGGGAGGCTACGAGCAGTACTTC. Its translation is CASSETPGKGGYEQYF.

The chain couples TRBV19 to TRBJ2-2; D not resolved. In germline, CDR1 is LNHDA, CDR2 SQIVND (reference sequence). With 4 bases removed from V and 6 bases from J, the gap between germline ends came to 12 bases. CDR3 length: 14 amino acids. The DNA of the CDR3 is TGTGCCAGTAGTACTCCGCAGAATCCCGGGGAGCTGTTTTTT. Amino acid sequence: CASSTPQNPGELFF.

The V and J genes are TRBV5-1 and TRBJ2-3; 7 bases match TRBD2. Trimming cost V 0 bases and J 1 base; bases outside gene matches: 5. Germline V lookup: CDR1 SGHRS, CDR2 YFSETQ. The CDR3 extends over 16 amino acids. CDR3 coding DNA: TGCGCCAGCAGCTTGGGTTTCGCGGGGGGCACAGATACGCAGTATTTT. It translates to CASSLGFAGGTDTQYF.

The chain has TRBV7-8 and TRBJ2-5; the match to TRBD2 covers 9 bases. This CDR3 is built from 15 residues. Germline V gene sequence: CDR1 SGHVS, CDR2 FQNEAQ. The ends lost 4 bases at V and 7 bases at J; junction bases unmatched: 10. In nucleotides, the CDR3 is TGTGCCAGCAGCTGGGACAGCGGGAGGCGAGGGACCCAGTACTTC. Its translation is CASSWDSGRRGTQYF.

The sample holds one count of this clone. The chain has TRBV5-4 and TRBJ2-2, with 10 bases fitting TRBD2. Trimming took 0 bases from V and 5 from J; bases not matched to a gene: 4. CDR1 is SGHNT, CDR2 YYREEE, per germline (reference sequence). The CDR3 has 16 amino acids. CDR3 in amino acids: CASSLAVAGGTGELFF. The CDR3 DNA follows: TGTGCCAGCAGCTTGGCCGTAGCGGGGGGTACCGGGGAGCTGTTTTTT.

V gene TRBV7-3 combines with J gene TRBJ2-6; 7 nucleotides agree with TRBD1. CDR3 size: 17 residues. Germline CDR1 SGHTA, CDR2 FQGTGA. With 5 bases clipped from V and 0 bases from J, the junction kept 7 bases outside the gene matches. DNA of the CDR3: TGTGCCAGCAGCGGACAGGAATCATTCTCTGGGGCCAACGTCCTGACTTTC. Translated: CASSGQESFSGANVLTF.

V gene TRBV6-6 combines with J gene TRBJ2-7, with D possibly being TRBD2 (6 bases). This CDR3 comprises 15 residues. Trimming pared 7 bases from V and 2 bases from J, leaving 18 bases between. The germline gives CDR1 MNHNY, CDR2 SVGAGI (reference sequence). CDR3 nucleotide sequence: TGTGCCAGCACCTACATCCAGTCGGGGGCCTACGAGCAGTACTTC. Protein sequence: CASTYIQSGAYEQYF.

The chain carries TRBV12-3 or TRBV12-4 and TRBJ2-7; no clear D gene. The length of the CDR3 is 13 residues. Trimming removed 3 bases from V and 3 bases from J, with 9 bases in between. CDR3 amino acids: CASSLNGFYEQYF. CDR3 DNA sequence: TGTGCCAGCAGTTTGAACGGGTTCTACGAGCAGTACTTC.

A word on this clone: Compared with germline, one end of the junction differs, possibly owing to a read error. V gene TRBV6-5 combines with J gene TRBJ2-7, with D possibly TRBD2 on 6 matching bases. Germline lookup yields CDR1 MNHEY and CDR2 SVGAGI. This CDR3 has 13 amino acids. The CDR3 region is CASSPGTDYGQYF. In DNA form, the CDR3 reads TGTGCCAGCAGCCCCGGGACGGACTACGGGCAGTACTTC.

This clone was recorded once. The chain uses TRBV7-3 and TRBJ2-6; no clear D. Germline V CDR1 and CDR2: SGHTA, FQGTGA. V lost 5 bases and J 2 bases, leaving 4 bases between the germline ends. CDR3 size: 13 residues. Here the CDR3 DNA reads TGTGCCAGCAGCCTCGCTGGGGCCAACGTCCTGACTTTC. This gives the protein CASSLAGANVLTF.

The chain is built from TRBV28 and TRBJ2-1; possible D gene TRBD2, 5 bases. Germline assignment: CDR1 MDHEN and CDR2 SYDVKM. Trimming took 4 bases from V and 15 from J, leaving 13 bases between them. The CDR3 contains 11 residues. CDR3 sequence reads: CASSSDREGFF. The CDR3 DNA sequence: TGTGCCAGCAGTTCCGATCGCGAGGGGTTCTTC.

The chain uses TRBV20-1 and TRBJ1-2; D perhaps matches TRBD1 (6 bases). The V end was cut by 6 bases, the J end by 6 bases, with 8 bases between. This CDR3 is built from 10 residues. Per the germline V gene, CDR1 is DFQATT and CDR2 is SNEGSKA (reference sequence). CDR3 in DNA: TGCAGTGCGAGACAGGATGGCTACACCTTC. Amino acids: CSARQDGYTF.

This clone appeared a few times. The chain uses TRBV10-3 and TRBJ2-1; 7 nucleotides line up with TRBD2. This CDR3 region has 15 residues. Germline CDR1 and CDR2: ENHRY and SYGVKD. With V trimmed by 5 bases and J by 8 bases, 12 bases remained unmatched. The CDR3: CAISTPASRGDEQFF. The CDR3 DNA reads TGTGCCATCAGTACCCCCGCTTCCCGGGGGGATGAGCAGTTCTTC.

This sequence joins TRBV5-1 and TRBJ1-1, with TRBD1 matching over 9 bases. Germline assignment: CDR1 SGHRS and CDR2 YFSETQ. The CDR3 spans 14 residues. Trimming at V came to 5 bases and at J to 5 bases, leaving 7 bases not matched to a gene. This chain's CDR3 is CASRLTGGKTEAFF. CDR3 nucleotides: TGCGCCAGCAGACTGACAGGGGGGAAGACTGAAGCTTTCTTT. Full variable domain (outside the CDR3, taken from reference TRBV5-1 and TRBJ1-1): KAGVTQTPRYLIKTRGQQVTLSCSPISGHRSVSWYQQTPGQGLQFLFEYFSETQRNKGNFPGRFSGRQFSNSRSEMNVSTLELGDSALYLCASRLTGGKTEAFFGQGTRLTVV.